Below, 12 T cell receptor beta chains from the same sample are listed, as sequenced in a study of chronic HIV infection and antiretroviral therapy (dated by TCRdb to the mid-2010s). To prepare the library, 5' RACE was applied. Sequencing was performed on an Illumina MiSeq. TCRdb took the public reads, trimmed them with fastp at Q25, ran MiXCR for clone calling and kept in-frame beta chains. Entries that share a CDR3 protein sequence are merged under the most common genes and DNA. Present in this sample are tens of thousands of distinct CDR3 sequences, more than 7.5% of which were seen just once. The ten largest clonotypes hold about 2.7% of the sample. Sample: peripheral blood. These receptors came from an adult who had HIV and had not received antiretroviral therapy, or was an uninfected healthy control (not recorded which).

This clonotype was counted ten times or more. The chain employs TRBV20-1 and TRBJ1-4; the D gene is possibly TRBD1 (5 bases). V lost 5 bases to trimming and J lost 6 bases, with 19 bases between them. Germline V lookup: CDR1 DFQATT, CDR2 SNEGSKA (reference sequence). This CDR3 has 15 residues. The CDR3 here is CSAPGLLKGYEKLFF. DNA for the CDR3: TGCAGTGCTCCGGGACTCCTCAAGGGGTATGAAAAACTGTTTTTT.

There are many counts of this clonotype. CDR3 protein: CATLGSSYEQYF. CDR3 DNA: TGCGCCACCCTAGGCTCCTCCTACGAGCAGTACTTC. The rearrangement joins TRBV10-2 to TRBJ2-7; no definite D call. CDR3 length: 12 amino acids. Per germline, CDR1 WSHSY and CDR2 SAAADI. V shed 10 bases and J shed 0 bases, with 10 bases lying between them.

V is TRBV5-4 and J is TRBJ1-1, with TRBD1 identical over 10 bases. The CDR3 covers 12 residues. Germline CDR1 and CDR2: SGHNT and YYREEE (reference sequence). J gave up 6 bases and V 7 bases, and 3 bases lay outside the gene matches. CDR3 region: CASRDRGAEAFF. CDR3 bases: TGTGCCAGCCGGGACAGGGGCGCTGAAGCTTTCTTT.

This clonotype occurred a few times. V gene TRBV7-9 combines with J gene TRBJ2-7; TRBD1 matches at 7 bases. The CDR3 covers 16 residues. Germline V gene sequence: CDR1 SEHNR, CDR2 FQNEAQ (reference sequence). J lost 3 bases, V lost 3 bases, and 11 bases had no gene match. CDR3 amino acids: CASSFTRQGSYYEQYF. CDR3 bases: TGTGCCAGCAGCTTTACACGACAGGGTAGCTACTACGAGCAGTACTTC.

This clonotype was seen ten or more times. V is TRBV4-1 and J is TRBJ2-6, with 9 bases aligning to TRBD1. This CDR3 spans 18 amino acids. Germline CDR1 and CDR2: MGHRA and YSYEKL. V trimming: 1 base; J trimming: 0 bases; junction bases outside the gene matches: 4. CDR3 region: CASSQVGQGRSGANVLTF. The DNA of the CDR3 is TGCGCCAGCAGCCAAGTCGGACAGGGGCGCTCTGGGGCCAACGTCCTGACTTTC.

In regard to this clonotype: Since a much larger clone is just one base distant, this may be a read error. The chain links TRBV10-3 to TRBJ2-7, with TRBD1 matching 10 bases. The CDR3 loop spans 14 amino acids. CDR1 is ENHRY and CDR2 is SYGVKD in the germline V gene. The CDR3 sequence: CPIIEGQGSSEQYF. The CDR3 region has the DNA TGTCCCATCATCGAGGGACAGGGGAGTTCCGAGCAGTACTTC.

This clonotype was counted between two and nine times. The V and J genes are TRBV20-1 and TRBJ2-1; D may correspond to TRBD1 or TRBD2 (5 bases each). Germline CDR1 and CDR2: DFQATT and SNEGSKA (reference sequence). The CDR3 runs to 15 residues. V was clipped by 5 bases and J by 5 bases, with 19 bases between them. The DNA of the CDR3 is TGCAGTGCTCGTCCCGGGGCTAGCTGGCACAATGAGCAGTTCTTC. It is translated as CSARPGASWHNEQFF.

By share, this clonotype ranks as medium-sized. V gene TRBV12-3 or TRBV12-4 combines with J gene TRBJ2-3; D remains unclear. The CDR3 sequence is 11 residues long. Trimming left V 4 bases short and J 3 bases short, with 2 bases between. CDR3 amino acids: CASSWTDTQYF. The CDR3, as DNA: TGTGCCAGCAGTTGGACAGATACGCAGTATTTT.

This clonotype was seen a handful of times. The chain recombines TRBV10-3 with TRBJ2-3; perhaps D is TRBD1 or TRBD2 (5 bases each). This CDR3 region has 16 residues. Trimming pared 0 bases from V and 2 bases from J, leaving 12 bases between. CDR1 is ENHRY and CDR2 is SYGVKD in the germline V gene. Here the CDR3 DNA reads TGTGCCATCAGTGAGTCGGGGGTCCGAGCCACAGATACGCAGTATTTT. The encoded protein is CAISESGVRATDTQYF.

This clonotype was seen only a few times. The chain couples TRBV4-3 to TRBJ1-2; D remains ambiguous. The CDR3 sequence is 11 residues long. The germline gives CDR1 LGHNA, CDR2 YSLEER. V lost 1 base to trimming and J lost 6 bases, with 3 bases between them. DNA for the CDR3: TGCGCCAGCAGCCAAGGGGATGGCTACACCTTC. It is translated as CASSQGDGYTF.

This clonotype showed up many times. The chain links TRBV6-4 to TRBJ2-1; 7 positions agree with TRBD1. The CDR3 is 13 residues long. The germline CDR1 and CDR2 sequences are MRHNA and SNTAGT. After removal of 8 bases from V and 8 bases from J, the junction contained 9 bases not matched to a gene. The CDR3 protein is CASRPERGHEQFF. In DNA form, the CDR3 reads TGTGCCAGCCGGCCTGAGAGGGGGCATGAGCAGTTCTTC.

This chain connects TRBV2 to TRBJ2-5; D is unresolved. Germline V gene lookup returns CDR1 SNHLY and CDR2 FYNNEI. CDR3 length equals 11 residues. Trimming cost V 7 bases and J 4 bases, with 7 bases left between them. CDR3 in DNA: TGTGCCAGCACTATGCGAGAGACCCAGTACTTC. This gives the protein CASTMRETQYF.